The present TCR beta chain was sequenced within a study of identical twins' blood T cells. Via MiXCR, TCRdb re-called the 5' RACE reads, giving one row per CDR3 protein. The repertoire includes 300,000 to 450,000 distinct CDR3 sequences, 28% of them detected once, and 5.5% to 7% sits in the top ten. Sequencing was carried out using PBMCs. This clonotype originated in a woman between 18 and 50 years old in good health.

DNA for the CDR3: TGCAGCGTTTGGCAGCTCGAGACCCAGTACTTC. Its translation is CSVWQLETQYF. The chain recombines TRBV29-1 with TRBJ2-5; the D is unclear. The CDR3 loop spans 11 amino acids. The V gene's germline CDR1 is SQVTM and CDR2 ANQGSEA. The germline V and J ends were trimmed by 5 bases and 5 bases, with 9 bases remaining between them.